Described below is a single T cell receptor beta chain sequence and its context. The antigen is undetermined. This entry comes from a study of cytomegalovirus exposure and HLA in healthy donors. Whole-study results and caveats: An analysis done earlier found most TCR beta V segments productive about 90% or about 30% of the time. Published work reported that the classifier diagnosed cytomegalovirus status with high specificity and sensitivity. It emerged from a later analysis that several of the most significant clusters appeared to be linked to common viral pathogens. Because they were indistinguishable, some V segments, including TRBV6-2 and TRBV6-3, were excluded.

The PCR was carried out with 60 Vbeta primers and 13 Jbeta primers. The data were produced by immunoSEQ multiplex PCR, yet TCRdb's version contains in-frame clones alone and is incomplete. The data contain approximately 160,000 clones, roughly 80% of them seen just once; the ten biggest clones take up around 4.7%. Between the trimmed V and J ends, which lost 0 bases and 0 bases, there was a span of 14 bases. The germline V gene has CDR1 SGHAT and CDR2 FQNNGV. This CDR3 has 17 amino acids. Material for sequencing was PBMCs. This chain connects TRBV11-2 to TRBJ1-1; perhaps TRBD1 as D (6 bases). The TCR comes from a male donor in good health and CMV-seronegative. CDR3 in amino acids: CASSLDRGGLMNTEAFF. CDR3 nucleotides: TGTGCCAGCAGCTTAGACAGGGGCGGCCTAATGAACACTGAAGCTTTCTTT.